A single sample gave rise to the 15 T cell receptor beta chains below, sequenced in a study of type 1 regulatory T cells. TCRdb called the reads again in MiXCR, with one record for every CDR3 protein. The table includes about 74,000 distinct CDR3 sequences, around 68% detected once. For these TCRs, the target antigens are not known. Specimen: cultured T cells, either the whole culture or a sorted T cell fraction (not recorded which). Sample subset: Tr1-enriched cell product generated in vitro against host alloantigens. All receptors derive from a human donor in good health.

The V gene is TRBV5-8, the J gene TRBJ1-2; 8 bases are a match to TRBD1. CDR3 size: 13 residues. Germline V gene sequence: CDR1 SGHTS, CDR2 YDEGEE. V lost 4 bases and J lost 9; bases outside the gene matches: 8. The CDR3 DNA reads TGTGCCAGCAGCGGGACAGGCGGTTTTAGCTACACCTTC. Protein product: CASSGTGGFSYTF. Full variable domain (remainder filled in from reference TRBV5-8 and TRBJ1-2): EAGVTQSPTHLIKTRGQQATLRCSPISGHTSVYWYQQALGLGLQFLLWYDEGEERNRGNFPPRFSGRQFPNYSSELNVNALELEDSALYLCASSGTGGFSYTFGSGTRLTVV.

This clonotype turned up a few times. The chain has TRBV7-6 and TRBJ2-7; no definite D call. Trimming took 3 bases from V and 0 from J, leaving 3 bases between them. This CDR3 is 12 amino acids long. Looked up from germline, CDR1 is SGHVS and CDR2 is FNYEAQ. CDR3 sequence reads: CASSFDSYEQYF. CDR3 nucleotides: TGTGCCAGCAGCTTTGACTCCTACGAGCAGTACTTC. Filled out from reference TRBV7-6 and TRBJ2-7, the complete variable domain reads GAGVSQSPRYKVTKRGQDVALRCDPISGHVSLYWYRQALGQGPEFLTYFNYEAQQDKSGLPNDRFSAERPEGSISTLTIQRTEQRDSAMYRCASSFDSYEQYFGPGTRLTVT.

The CDR3 protein is CSAAPRGGPYNEQFF. In DNA form, the CDR3 reads TGCAGTGCTGCCCCCCGCGGAGGGCCGTACAATGAGCAGTTCTTC. The chain recombines TRBV20-1 with TRBJ2-1, with D perhaps TRBD2 (6 bases). In germline, CDR1 is DFQATT, CDR2 SNEGSKA (reference sequence). The CDR3 extends over 15 amino acids. The V and J ends lost 5 bases and 4 bases respectively, with 18 bases between them.

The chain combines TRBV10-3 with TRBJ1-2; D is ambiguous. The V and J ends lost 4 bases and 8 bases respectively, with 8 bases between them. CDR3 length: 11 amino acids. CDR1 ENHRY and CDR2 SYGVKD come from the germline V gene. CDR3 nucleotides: TGTGCCATCAGTGTTGCGGGGGGCTACACCTTC. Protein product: CAISVAGGYTF.

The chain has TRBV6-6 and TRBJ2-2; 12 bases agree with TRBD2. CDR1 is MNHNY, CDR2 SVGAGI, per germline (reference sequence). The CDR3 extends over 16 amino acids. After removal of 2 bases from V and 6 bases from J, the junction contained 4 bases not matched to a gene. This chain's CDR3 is CASSYRGTSGSGELFF. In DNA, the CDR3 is TGTGCCAGCAGTTACCGAGGGACTAGCGGGTCCGGGGAGCTGTTTTTT.

The DNA of the CDR3 is TGCGCCAGCAGCTTGACCGGGACTAGCGTATCCCGTGAGCAGTTCTTC. As protein: CASSLTGTSVSREQFF. This rearrangement joins TRBV5-1 to TRBJ2-1; 10 bases map to TRBD2. In germline, CDR1 is SGHRS, CDR2 YFSETQ. V was pared by 1 base and J by 9 bases, with 10 bases of the junction left unmatched. The CDR3 is 16 amino acids.

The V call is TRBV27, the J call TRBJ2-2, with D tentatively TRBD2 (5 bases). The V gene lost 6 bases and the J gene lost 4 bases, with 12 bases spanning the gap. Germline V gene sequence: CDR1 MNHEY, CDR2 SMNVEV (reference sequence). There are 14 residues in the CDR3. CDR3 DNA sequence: TGTGCCAGCAGCGAACTAGTCCCCACCGGGGAGCTGTTTTTT. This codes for CASSELVPTGELFF.

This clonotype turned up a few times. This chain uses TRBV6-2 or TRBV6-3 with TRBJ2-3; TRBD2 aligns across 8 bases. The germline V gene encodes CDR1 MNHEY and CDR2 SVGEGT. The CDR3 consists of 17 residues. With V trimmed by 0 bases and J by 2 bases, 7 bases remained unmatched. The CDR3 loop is CASSYSWTSIDTDTQYF. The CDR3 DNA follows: TGTGCCAGCAGTTACTCGTGGACTAGCATTGACACAGATACGCAGTATTTT.

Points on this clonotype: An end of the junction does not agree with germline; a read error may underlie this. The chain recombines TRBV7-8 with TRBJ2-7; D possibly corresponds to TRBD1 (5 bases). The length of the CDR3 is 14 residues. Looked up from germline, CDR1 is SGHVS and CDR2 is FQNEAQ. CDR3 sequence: CASSPLTGTYERYF. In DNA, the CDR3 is TGTGCCAGCAGCCCTCTAACAGGTACCTACGAGCGGTACTTC.

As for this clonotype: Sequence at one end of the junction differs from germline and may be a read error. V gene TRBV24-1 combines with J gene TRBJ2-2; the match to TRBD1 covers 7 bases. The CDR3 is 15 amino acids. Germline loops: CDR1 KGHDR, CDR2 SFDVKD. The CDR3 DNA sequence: TGTGCCACCAGTGCATCTTATAGGGGGCGATGGGAGCTGTTATTT. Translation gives CATSASYRGRWELLF.

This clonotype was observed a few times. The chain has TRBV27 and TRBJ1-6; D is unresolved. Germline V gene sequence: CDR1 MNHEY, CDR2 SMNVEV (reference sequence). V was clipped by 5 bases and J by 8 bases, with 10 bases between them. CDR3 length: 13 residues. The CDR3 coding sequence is TGTGCCAGCAGTCCGACGCGGGATTCACCCCTCCACTTT. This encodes CASSPTRDSPLHF.

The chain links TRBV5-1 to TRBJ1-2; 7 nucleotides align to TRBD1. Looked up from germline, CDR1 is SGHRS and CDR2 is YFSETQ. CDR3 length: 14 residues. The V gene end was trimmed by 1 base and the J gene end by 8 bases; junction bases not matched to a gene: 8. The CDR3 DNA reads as TGCGCCAGCAGCTTGCCCCAGGGGGAGCGAGGCTACACCTTC. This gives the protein CASSLPQGERGYTF.

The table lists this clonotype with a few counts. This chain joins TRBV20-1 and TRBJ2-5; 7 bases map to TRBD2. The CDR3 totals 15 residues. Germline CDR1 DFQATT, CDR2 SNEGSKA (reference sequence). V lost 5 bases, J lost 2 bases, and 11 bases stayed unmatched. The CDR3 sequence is CSAAAPGTKQETQYF. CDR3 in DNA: TGCAGTGCTGCCGCCCCCGGGACTAAGCAAGAGACCCAGTACTTC.

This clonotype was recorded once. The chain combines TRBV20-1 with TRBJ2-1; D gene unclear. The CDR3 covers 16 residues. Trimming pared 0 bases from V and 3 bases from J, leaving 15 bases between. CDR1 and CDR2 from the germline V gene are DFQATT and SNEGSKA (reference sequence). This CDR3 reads CSARESGGPVYNEQFF. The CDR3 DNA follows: TGCAGTGCTAGAGAGTCAGGCGGCCCTGTCTACAATGAGCAGTTCTTC.

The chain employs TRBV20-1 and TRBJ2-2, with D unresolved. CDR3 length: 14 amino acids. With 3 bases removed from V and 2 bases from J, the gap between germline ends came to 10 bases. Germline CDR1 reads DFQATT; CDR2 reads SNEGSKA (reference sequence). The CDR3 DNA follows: TGCAGTGCTAGTGGCCGCATCAACACCGGGGAGCTGTTTTTT. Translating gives CSASGRINTGELFF.